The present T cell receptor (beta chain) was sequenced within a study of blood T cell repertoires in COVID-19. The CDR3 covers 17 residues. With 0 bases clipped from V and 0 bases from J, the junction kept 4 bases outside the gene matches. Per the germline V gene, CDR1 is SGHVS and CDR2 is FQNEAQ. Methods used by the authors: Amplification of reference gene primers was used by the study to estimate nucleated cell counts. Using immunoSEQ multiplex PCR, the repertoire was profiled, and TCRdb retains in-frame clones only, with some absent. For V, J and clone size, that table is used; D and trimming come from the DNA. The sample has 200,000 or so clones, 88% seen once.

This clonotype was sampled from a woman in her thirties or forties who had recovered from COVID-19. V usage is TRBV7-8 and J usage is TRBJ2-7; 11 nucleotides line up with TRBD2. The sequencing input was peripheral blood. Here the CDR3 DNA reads TGTGCCAGCAGCTTAGCATCTAGCGGGGGGAGCTCCTACGAGCAGTACTTC. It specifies CASSLASSGGSSYEQYF.